These 17 T cell receptor beta chains were all obtained from the same sample, sequenced in a study of blood T cell repertoires in COVID-19. The method was immunoSEQ multiplex PCR; TCRdb's version includes in-frame clones alone and lacks a portion of them. The sample carries about 180,000 clones, around 80% recorded once. Material: PBMCs or T cells enriched from blood (not recorded which). The origin of the receptors is a man between 45 and 60 years old who had recovered from COVID-19.

This clone came up a few times. V and J are TRBV6-5 and TRBJ1-5; possible D gene TRBD1, 5 bases. The CDR3 totals 15 residues. CDR1 MNHEY and CDR2 SVGAGI come from the germline V gene. Trimming took off 5 bases at V and 1 base at J, with 12 bases between the two ends. The CDR3 sequence is CASSPAGRSNQPQHF. CDR3 DNA sequence: TGTGCCAGCAGTCCGGCAGGGAGGAGCAATCAGCCCCAGCATTTT.

This chain joins TRBV9 and TRBJ1-1; 7 positions match TRBD1. The CDR3 length is 15 residues. In germline, CDR1 is SGDLS, CDR2 YYNGEE. V gave up 3 bases and J gave up 5 bases; unmatched junction bases: 10. Here the CDR3 DNA reads TGTGCCAGCAGCGGATACAGGGCAGGGGGTACTGAAGCTTTCTTT. Amino acid sequence: CASSGYRAGGTEAFF.

The rearrangement uses TRBV7-3 and TRBJ2-1; TRBD1 is a possible D gene (6 bases). The germline V gene has CDR1 SGHTA and CDR2 FQGTGA. This CDR3 spans 15 amino acids. The V gene lost 4 bases and the J gene lost 1 base, with 11 bases spanning the gap. CDR3 in DNA: TGTGCCAGCAGCTCCGGGACACAATCCTACAATGAGCAGTTCTTC. Its protein product is CASSSGTQSYNEQFF.

The chain joins TRBV5-1 to TRBJ2-7; no clear D gene. Deletions cut 2 bases from V and 0 bases from J, with 9 bases between. Germline CDR1 and CDR2: SGHRS and YFSETQ. This CDR3 contains 14 residues. In DNA, the CDR3 is TGCGCCAGCAGCTTTGAGGATAGCTCCTACGAGCAGTACTTC. It specifies CASSFEDSSYEQYF.

The chain has TRBV5-1 and TRBJ1-6, with 7 bases lining up with TRBD1. V lost 5 bases to trimming and J lost 11 bases; unmatched junction nucleotides: 10. Germline V gives CDR1 SGHRS, CDR2 YFSETQ. The CDR3 runs to 14 residues. The CDR3 here is CASSFDRARAPLHF. In DNA, the CDR3 is TGCGCCAGCAGTTTTGACAGGGCGCGGGCACCCCTCCACTTT.

The rearrangement joins TRBV6-5 to TRBJ1-1; 8 nucleotides align to TRBD1. The CDR3 runs to 13 residues. V was clipped by 2 bases and J by 10 bases; unmatched bases: 6. Germline CDR1 and CDR2: MNHEY and SVGAGI. In DNA, the CDR3 is TGTGCCAGCAGTTACGGCGGACAGGGTGGAGCTTTCTTT. Protein sequence: CASSYGGQGGAFF.

This clone has ten or more counts. The identical CDR3 is also encoded by other nucleotide sequences in the sample. J is TRBJ1-2 and V is TRBV6-5, with 7 bases fitting TRBD1. Unmatched junction bases numbered 1, after V lost 0 bases and J lost 3 bases. The CDR3 runs 14 residues. The germline V gene encodes CDR1 MNHEY and CDR2 SVGAGI. This CDR3 is CASSYSGGDYGYTF. The CDR3 DNA reads TGTGCCAGCAGTTACTCAGGGGGCGACTATGGCTACACCTTC.

The sample holds a few counts of this clone. The chain joins TRBV10-3 to TRBJ2-7; the D gene is possibly TRBD1 (5 bases). The CDR3 sequence is 11 residues long. CDR1 is ENHRY, CDR2 SYGVKD, per germline. Trimming took 5 bases from V and 7 from J, leaving 9 bases between them. The DNA of the CDR3 is TGTGCCATCAGTAACAACAGGGAGCAGTACTTC. This gives the protein CAISNNREQYF.

The chain links TRBV12-2 to TRBJ1-1. TRBV12-2 is deemed a pseudogene. This CDR3 region has 18 residues. CDR3 amino acids: CASRTPDCSGRGNTEAFF. The CDR3 DNA reads as TGTGCAAGTCGAACCCCGGACTGTTCCGGCCGGGGGAACACTGAAGCTTTCTTT.

The chain employs TRBV6-5 and TRBJ1-1, with a tentative D call TRBD1 (5 bases). The ends were cut back, 7 bases at V and 6 bases at J, with 18 bases in the middle. Germline V lookup: CDR1 MNHEY, CDR2 SVGAGI. The CDR3 runs to 14 residues. Here the CDR3 DNA reads TGTGCCAGCACTAAACCCGGGGGAAACGCTGAAGCTTTCTTT. Residues: CASTKPGGNAEAFF.

This clone was seen a few times. The chain couples TRBV11-3 to TRBJ2-7; TRBD2 aligns across 7 bases. Germline values: CDR1 SGHNT, CDR2 YENEEA. Trimming cost V 2 bases and J 8 bases; bases outside gene matches: 6. The CDR3 runs to 13 residues. The CDR3 protein is CASSLRSGGQQYF. In nucleotides, the CDR3 is TGTGCCAGCAGCTTAAGGTCGGGGGGTCAGCAGTACTTC.

This clone was observed a single time. The chain joins TRBV6-1 to TRBJ1-2; 10 positions match TRBD1. The germline CDR1 and CDR2 sequences are MNHNS and SASEGT. V lost 3 bases to trimming and J lost 1 base; unmatched junction nucleotides: 2. The CDR3 runs to 15 residues. Written as DNA, the CDR3 is TGTGCCAGCAGTGAGGGACAGGGGAATAACTATGGCTACACCTTC. This sequence encodes CASSEGQGNNYGYTF.

The chain has TRBV6-1 and TRBJ2-1, with D perhaps TRBD2 (6 bases). The germline gives CDR1 MNHNS, CDR2 SASEGT. The germline V and J ends were trimmed by 2 bases and 13 bases, with 12 bases remaining between them. This CDR3 region has 12 residues. The CDR3 loop reads CASSETSRSQFF. The CDR3 coding sequence is TGTGCCAGCAGTGAAACTAGCCGATCTCAGTTCTTC.

The genes are TRBV5-1 and TRBJ1-3; D uncertain. CDR3 length equals 15 residues. Between the trimmed V and J ends, which lost 0 bases and 0 bases, there was a span of 7 bases. Germline assignment: CDR1 SGHRS and CDR2 YFSETQ. CDR3 bases: TGCGCCAGCAGCTTGGACACAATCTCTGGAAACACCATATATTTT. This sequence encodes CASSLDTISGNTIYF. Full variable domain (missing parts from reference TRBV5-1 and TRBJ1-3): KAGVTQTPRYLIKTRGQQVTLSCSPISGHRSVSWYQQTPGQGLQFLFEYFSETQRNKGNFPGRFSGRQFSNSRSEMNVSTLELGDSALYLCASSLDTISGNTIYFGEGSWLTVV.

Points on this clone: Other DNA variants within this sample encode the same CDR3. The chain employs TRBV6-5 and TRBJ1-1; 7 bases match TRBD1. Germline V gene data show CDR1 as MNHEY and CDR2 as SVGAGI. There are 14 residues in the CDR3. V shed 2 bases, J shed 3 bases, and the junction held 3 bases outside the gene matches. The CDR3 DNA is TGTGCCAGCAGTTACAGGGGGCGCGACACTGAAGCTTTCTTT. Protein sequence: CASSYRGRDTEAFF.

The CDR3 DNA follows: TGCGCCAGCAGCTTGGACAGTAACTATGGCTACACCTTC. Its translation is CASSLDSNYGYTF. The chain recombines TRBV5-1 with TRBJ1-2, with D hard to call. In germline, CDR1 is SGHRS, CDR2 YFSETQ. This CDR3 contains 13 residues. The germline V and J ends were trimmed by 0 bases and 1 base, with 4 bases remaining between them.

This CDR3 is CASSIYRGKYTEAFF. CDR3 bases: TGTGCCAGTAGTATATATCGAGGAAAATACACTGAAGCTTTCTTT. The chain carries TRBV19 and TRBJ1-1; D is undetermined. The germline V gene encodes CDR1 LNHDA and CDR2 SQIVND (reference sequence). The germline V and J ends were trimmed by 2 bases and 3 bases, with 13 bases remaining between them. The CDR3 is 15 residues long.